The clone carrying this T cell receptor (beta chain) has at least ten counts. Unique molecular identifiers were attached to individual cDNA molecules. Via MiXCR, TCRdb re-called the 5' RACE reads, giving one row per CDR3 protein. This table has about 33,000 distinct CDR3 sequences, over 4.5% appearing once. This specimen belongs to a study of early T cells in non-severe SARS-CoV-2 infection. This sequence was found in an adult who was a healthcare worker with PCR-confirmed SARS-CoV-2 infection or an uninfected control (not recorded which). The material sequenced was whole blood.

The CDR3 protein is CASSSRPGGSDGELFF. As DNA, the CDR3 is TGCGCCAGCAGCTCCCGGCCCGGGGGGTCGGACGGGGAGCTGTTTTTT. J is TRBJ2-2 and V is TRBV5-1; 7 bases are shared with TRBD2. CDR3 size: 16 residues. Germline V gives CDR1 SGHRS, CDR2 YFSETQ. The trim removed 3 bases at V and 7 bases at J, leaving 12 bases unmatched. Full variable domain (missing parts from reference TRBV5-1 and TRBJ2-2): KAGVTQTPRYLIKTRGQQVTLSCSPISGHRSVSWYQQTPGQGLQFLFEYFSETQRNKGNFPGRFSGRQFSNSRSEMNVSTLELGDSALYLCASSSRPGGSDGELFFGEGSRLTVL.